Listed below are T cell receptor beta chains from one sample, sequenced in a study of T-cell reconstitution after alpha-beta-depleted transplantation in children. MiXCR, run by TCRdb on the PCR reads, gives a single entry per CDR3 protein. Here the sample spans 450,000 to 600,000 distinct CDR3 sequences, 32% being singletons. Specimen: PBMCs from the stem cell graft donor, collected from the stem cell graft. The receptors were sampled from a human donor who donated a stem cell graft to a child with aplastic anemia. CDR3s include the opening cysteine and the closing phenylalanine or tryptophan. The order of the fields is CDR3 length, V gene, D gene, J gene, clone size, CDR3 protein, CDR3 DNA. The D gene is left open where the match is weak. Size tells how often a clone was seen (once, few, many) or the class of an expanded clone, and some rows leave it out.

>18|TRBV9|TRBD2|TRBJ2-1|-
CASSFSGSDPAYANEQFF
TGTGCCAGCAGCTTCAGCGGGAGTGACCCTGCGTACGCGAATGAGCAGTTCTTC
>13|TRBV5-1|-|TRBJ2-2|-
CASSLLLTGELFF
TGCGCCAGCAGCCTCCTTTTGACCGGGGAGCTGTTTTTT
>13|TRBV7-2|-|TRBJ2-5|few
CASGRPSLETQYF
TGTGCCAGCGGGAGACCCTCGCTGGAGACCCAGTACTTC
>15|TRBV4-3|-|TRBJ2-7|many
CASSQDQEGSYEQYF
TGCGCCAGCAGCCAAGATCAAGAGGGCTCCTACGAGCAGTACTTC
>17|TRBV4-2|TRBD1|TRBJ1-1|few
CASSRRLVDRGNTEAFF
TGTGCCAGCAGCCGACGTCTGGTTGACAGGGGGAACACTGAAGCTTTCTTT
>15|TRBV3-1|TRBD2|TRBJ2-5|once
CASIGGTSGRGPQYF
TGTGCCAGCATCGGCGGGACTAGCGGGAGGGGCCCCCAGTACTTC
>14|TRBV6-2/TRBV6-3|-|TRBJ2-7|-
CASSYSIKFNEQYF
TGTGCCAGCAGTTACTCGATAAAATTCAACGAGCAGTACTTC
>18|TRBV27|-|TRBJ1-1|-
CASSFVGRPPGSVTEAFF
TGTGCCAGCAGTTTCGTCGGGCGCCCCCCGGGGTCGGTCACTGAAGCTTTCTTT
>17|TRBV7-9|TRBD1|TRBJ2-4|once
CASTPFQGAGAKNIQYF
TGTGCCAGCACCCCATTTCAGGGGGCAGGGGCCAAAAACATTCAGTACTTC
>15|TRBV20-1|-|TRBJ2-2|-
CSAIGLVVITGELFF
TGCAGTGCTATCGGGCTAGTCGTGATCACCGGGGAGCTGTTTTTT
>13|TRBV7-9|-|TRBJ1-2|-
CASSPPEYYGYTF
TGTGCCAGCAGCCCCCCAGAGTACTATGGCTACACCTTC